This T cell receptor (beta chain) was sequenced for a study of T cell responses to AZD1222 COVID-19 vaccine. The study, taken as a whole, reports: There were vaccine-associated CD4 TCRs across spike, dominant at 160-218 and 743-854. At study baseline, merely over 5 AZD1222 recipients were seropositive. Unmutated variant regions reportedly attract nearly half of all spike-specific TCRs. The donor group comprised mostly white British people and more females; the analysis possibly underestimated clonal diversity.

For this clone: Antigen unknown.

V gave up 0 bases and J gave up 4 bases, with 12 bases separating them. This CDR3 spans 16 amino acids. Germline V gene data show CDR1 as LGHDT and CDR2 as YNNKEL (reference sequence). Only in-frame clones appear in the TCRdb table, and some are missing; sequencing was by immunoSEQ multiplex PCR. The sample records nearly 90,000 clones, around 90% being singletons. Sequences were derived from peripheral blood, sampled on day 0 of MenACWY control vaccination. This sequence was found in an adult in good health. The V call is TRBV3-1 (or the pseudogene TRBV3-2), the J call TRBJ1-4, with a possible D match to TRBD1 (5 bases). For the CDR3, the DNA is TGTGCCAGCAGCCAAGAATCTCGGACACTTAATGAAAAACTGTTTTTT. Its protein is CASSQESRTLNEKLFF.